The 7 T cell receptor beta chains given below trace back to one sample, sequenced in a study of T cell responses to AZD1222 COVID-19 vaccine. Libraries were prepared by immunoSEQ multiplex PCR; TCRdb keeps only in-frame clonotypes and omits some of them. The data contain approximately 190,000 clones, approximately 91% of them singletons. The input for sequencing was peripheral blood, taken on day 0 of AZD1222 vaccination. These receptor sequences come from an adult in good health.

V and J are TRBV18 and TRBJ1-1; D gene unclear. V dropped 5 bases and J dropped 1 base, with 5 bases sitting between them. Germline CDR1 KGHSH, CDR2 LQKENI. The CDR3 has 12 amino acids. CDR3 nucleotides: TGTGCCAGCTCAACAGCGAACACTGAAGCTTTCTTT. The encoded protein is CASSTANTEAFF. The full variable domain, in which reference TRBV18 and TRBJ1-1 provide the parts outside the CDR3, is NAGVMQNPRHLVRRRGQEARLRCSPMKGHSHVYWYRQLPEEGLKFMVYLQKENIIDESGMPKERFSAEFPKEGPSILRIQQVVRGDSAAYFCASSTANTEAFFGQGTRLTVV.

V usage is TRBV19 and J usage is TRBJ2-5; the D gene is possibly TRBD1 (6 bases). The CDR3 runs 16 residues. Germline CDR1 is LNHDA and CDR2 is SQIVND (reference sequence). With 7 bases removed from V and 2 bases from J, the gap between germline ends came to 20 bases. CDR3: CASKALGQTRQETQYF. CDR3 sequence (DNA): TGTGCCAGTAAGGCCCTAGGACAGACAAGGCAAGAGACCCAGTACTTC.

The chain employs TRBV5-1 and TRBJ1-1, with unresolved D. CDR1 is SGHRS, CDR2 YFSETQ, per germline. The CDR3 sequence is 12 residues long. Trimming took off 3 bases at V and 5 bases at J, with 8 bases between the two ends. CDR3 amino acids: CASSSPGTEAFF. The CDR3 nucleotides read TGCGCCAGCAGCTCGCCGGGAACTGAAGCTTTCTTT.

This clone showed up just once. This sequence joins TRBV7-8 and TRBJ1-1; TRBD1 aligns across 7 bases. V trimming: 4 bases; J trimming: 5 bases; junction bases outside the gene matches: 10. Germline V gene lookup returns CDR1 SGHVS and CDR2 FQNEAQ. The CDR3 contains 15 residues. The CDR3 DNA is TGTGCCAGCAGCTCGCGACAGGGAAGAGGAACTGAAGCTTTCTTT. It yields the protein CASSSRQGRGTEAFF.

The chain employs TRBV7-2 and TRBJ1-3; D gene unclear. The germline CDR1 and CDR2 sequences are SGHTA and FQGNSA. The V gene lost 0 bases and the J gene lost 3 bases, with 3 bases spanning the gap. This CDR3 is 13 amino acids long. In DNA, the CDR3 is TGTGCCAGCAGCTTAGCAGGTGGAAACACCATATATTTT. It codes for CASSLAGGNTIYF.

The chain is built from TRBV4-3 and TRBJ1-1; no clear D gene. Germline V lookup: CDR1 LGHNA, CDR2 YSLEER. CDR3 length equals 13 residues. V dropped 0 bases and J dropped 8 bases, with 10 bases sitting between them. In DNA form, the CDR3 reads TGCGCCAGCAGCCAAGATCTGGCGGCCGAAGCTTTCTTT. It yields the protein CASSQDLAAEAFF.

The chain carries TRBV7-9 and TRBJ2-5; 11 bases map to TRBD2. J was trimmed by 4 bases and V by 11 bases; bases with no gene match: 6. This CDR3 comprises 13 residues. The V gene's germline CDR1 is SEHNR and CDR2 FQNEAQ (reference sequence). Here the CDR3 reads CAVTGTSGETQYF. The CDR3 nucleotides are TGTGCCGTGACCGGGACTAGCGGAGAGACCCAGTACTTC. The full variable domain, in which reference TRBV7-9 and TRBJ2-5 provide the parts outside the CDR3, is DTGVSQNPRHKITKRGQNVTFRCDPISEHNRLYWYRQTLGQGPEFLTYFQNEAQLEKSRLLSDRFSAERPKGSFSTLEIQRTEQGDSAMYLCAVTGTSGETQYFGPGTRLLVL.